Detailed here is one T cell receptor (beta chain). The CDR3 is made up of 11 amino acids. V dropped 4 bases and J dropped 4 bases, with 2 bases sitting between them. The germline gives CDR1 SNHLY, CDR2 FYNNEI. In the original workflow: Reference gene primers were amplified, and this amplification served to estimate nucleated cell counts. Measured with immunoSEQ multiplex PCR; TCRdb has only the in-frame clones, and not every one. The V and J calls and clone size come from that table; D and trimming were worked out from the DNA. The sample contains approximately 30,000 clones, 81% of which appear only once. These data are taken from a study of blood T cell repertoires in COVID-19. On the study more broadly: Acute and convalescent COVID-19 specimens originated in the United States, Italy and Spain.

The chain uses TRBV2 and TRBJ1-3; D gene ambiguous. The source of this sequence is a middle-aged man with active or convalescent COVID-19. The sequencing input was peripheral blood. CDR3: CASSAGNTIYF. The CDR3 coding sequence is TGTGCCAGCAGTGCAGGAAACACCATATATTTT.